A single T cell receptor (beta chain) is shown here with its context. What antigen it recognizes has not been identified. No much larger clone exists at a distance of one base, and base qualities are not known. This entry comes from a study of blood T cell repertoires in COVID-19 (dated by TCRdb to 2020 to 2021). For the wider study: Samples covering the acute and convalescent phases of COVID-19 were provided by collaborators in the United States, Italy and Spain. The material from the prospective study consisted of cDNA or gDNA derived from T cells, B-cell-depleted T cells, or PBMCs. Deeply sampled blood TCRbeta repertoires from subjects exposed to, actively infected with, or recovered from COVID-19 were included in the dataset. A freely available public database, intended as a resource for researchers studying the immune response to SARS-CoV-2, is where the repertoires were released. The samples were drawn from two sources: the first 160 participants of the ongoing ImmuneRACE study, and 950 to 1,500 subjects contributed by 6 global collaborators. Sample metadata almost always included a de-identified subject ID, COVID-19 status, age in years and sex. Where HLA class I and class II types were available, the types were taken from metadata supplied by the sample provider, not from assay-based typing.

The immunoSEQ Assay, a bias-controlled multiplex PCR, was used to amplify TCRbeta CDR3 regions from genomic DNA. As for how the authors treated the data: The number of nucleated cells in each sample was estimated from the amplification of reference gene primers within the assay. To quantify the absolute abundance of each unique TCRbeta CDR3 rearrangement, sequence reads were collapsed and filtered. For each sample, productive Simpson clonality was calculated as the square root of Simpson's diversity index across productive rearrangements. Here the immuneACCESS table is served through TCRdb, limited to in-frame sequences with V and J called. Missing clones are a known gap in these copies; in checked studies unresolved V genes cover under half, and the rest lacks a known reason. Clonal size and the V and J genes are those of that table, whereas D and trimming came from the DNA. For this sample the table gives about 200,000 clones, of which approximately 86% were detected only once. The top ten clonotypes cover roughly a tenth of the sample.

At one collaborating source in Seattle, patients were enrolled during active infection and were followed longitudinally through the course of disease. The collaborating institutions used their own protocols to collect whole blood in K2EDTA tubes. For TCRbeta analysis, collaborator samples were shipped as frozen whole blood, as isolated PBMCs, or as DNA extracted from either sample type. General study outcomes and caveats: How much clinical and demographic metadata was included differed by source and by participant, and the metadata was provided uncurated.

This TCR was recovered from a woman aged 50 to 65 with COVID-19, enrolled during active disease. The specimen was peripheral blood.

The DNA is as follows: TGTGCCAGTAAGGGCACAGGGGGCGCTCAGCCCCAGCATTTT. Its protein product is CASKGTGGAQPQHF. The rearrangement joined TRBV19 to TRBJ1-5, and 9 junction bases match TRBD1. From a lookup of the germline V gene (reference sequence), CDR1 and CDR2 are LNHDA and SQIVND. The CDR3 numbers 14 residues from cysteine through phenylalanine. The read is trimmed to its CDR3 DNA, 42 bases read in frame from base 1. From V the trimming removes 7 bases and from J it removes 6 bases, while the gene matches leave 7 bases of the junction unaccounted for.